A selection of T cell receptor beta chains follows, all from one sample in a study of T-cell memory formation after mild COVID-19. TCRdb recomputed calls from the 5' RACE reads with MiXCR, one row per CDR3 protein. Of about 38,000 distinct CDR3 sequences in the sample, over 10% were seen once. Sequencing was carried out using PBMCs or a T cell subset sorted from them (not recorded which). These receptors were obtained from a young man who had mild COVID-19 (a few samples of this study predate the infection). Cell type and time point are not known. CDR3s include the opening cysteine and the closing phenylalanine or tryptophan. The order of the fields is V gene, clone size, J gene, D gene, CDR3 DNA, CDR3 protein. D genes are given only for firm matches. Rows may omit the clone size; those that give it use once, few, many or a size class.

v_call: TRBV7-8
clone_size: few
j_call: TRBJ2-7
d_call: -
cdr3_nt: TGTGCCAGCAGCTTAGCGGAAGTTGGGAGAAAGCAGTACTTC
cdr3_aa: CASSLAEVGRKQYF

v_call: TRBV4-1
clone_size: many
j_call: TRBJ2-3
d_call: -
cdr3_nt: TGCGCCAGCAGAGCCACCGGGGCAAGCACAGATACGCAGTATTTT
cdr3_aa: CASRATGASTDTQYF

v_call: TRBV12-5
clone_size: many
j_call: TRBJ2-7
d_call: -
cdr3_nt: TGTGCTAGTGGTTTGGTGGCAGGCAGAACCTACGAGCAGTACTTC
cdr3_aa: CASGLVAGRTYEQYF

v_call: TRBV4-1
clone_size: -
j_call: TRBJ2-3
d_call: -
cdr3_nt: TGCTCCAGCAGCCCAGGAAGCCCTAGCACAGATACCCAGTATTTT
cdr3_aa: CSSSPGSPSTDTQYF

v_call: TRBV7-2
clone_size: many
j_call: TRBJ2-2
d_call: -
cdr3_nt: TGTGCCAGCACCCCAAGCGCCAGGCCCGGGGAGCTGTTTTTT
cdr3_aa: CASTPSARPGELFF

v_call: TRBV7-3
clone_size: many
j_call: TRBJ2-1
d_call: TRBD2
cdr3_nt: TGTGCCAGCAGCCCGTTAGCGGGGGGGCTCAATGAGCAGTTCTTC
cdr3_aa: CASSPLAGGLNEQFF

v_call: TRBV18
clone_size: many
j_call: TRBJ2-7
d_call: -
cdr3_nt: TGTGCCAGCTCACCTTCGAGGCAGGTCTACGAGCAGTACTTC
cdr3_aa: CASSPSRQVYEQYF

v_call: TRBV29-1
clone_size: many
j_call: TRBJ2-3
d_call: -
cdr3_nt: TGCAGCGTTGCCACAGATACGCAGTATTTT
cdr3_aa: CSVATDTQYF

v_call: TRBV20-1
clone_size: many
j_call: TRBJ2-3
d_call: -
cdr3_nt: TGCAGTCCGCCCCAGGCAGATACGCAGTATTTT
cdr3_aa: CSPPQADTQYF

v_call: TRBV25-1
clone_size: many
j_call: TRBJ2-1
d_call: -
cdr3_nt: TGTGCCAGCAGTGTCAGACAGGCCATGCCATTTTTTTACAATGAGCAGTTCTTC
cdr3_aa: CASSVRQAMPFFYNEQFF

v_call: TRBV20-1
clone_size: many
j_call: TRBJ2-1
d_call: -
cdr3_nt: TGCAGTGCTAGAGATGTGGGGAGCTCCTACAATGAGCAGTTCTTC
cdr3_aa: CSARDVGSSYNEQFF

v_call: TRBV7-3
clone_size: many
j_call: TRBJ1-1
d_call: TRBD1
cdr3_nt: TGTGCCAGCAGCGCCGTCACAGGGGGTGAAACTTTCTTT
cdr3_aa: CASSAVTGGETFF

v_call: TRBV30
clone_size: many
j_call: TRBJ1-6
d_call: -
cdr3_nt: TGTGCCTGGCGAGGGATTGGGAATTCACCCCTCCACTTT
cdr3_aa: CAWRGIGNSPLHF

v_call: TRBV28
clone_size: -
j_call: TRBJ1-2
d_call: TRBD1
cdr3_nt: TGTGCCAGCAGTTTAGCCGGACAGGTAACGGATGGCTACACCTTC
cdr3_aa: CASSLAGQVTDGYTF

v_call: TRBV11-2
clone_size: many
j_call: TRBJ2-1
d_call: -
cdr3_nt: TGTGCCAGCGCCTCTGACCCGTCCTCCTACAATGAGCAGTTCTTC
cdr3_aa: CASASDPSSYNEQFF

v_call: TRBV3-1
clone_size: few
j_call: TRBJ2-2
d_call: TRBD2
cdr3_nt: TGTGCCAGCAGCCTCCTGGGCGGGGGACCGGGGGCCGGGGAGCTGTTTTTT
cdr3_aa: CASSLLGGGPGAGELFF

v_call: TRBV6-5
clone_size: many
j_call: TRBJ1-1
d_call: -
cdr3_nt: TGTGCCAGCAGTTATGGTGAGAACACTGAAGCTTTCTTT
cdr3_aa: CASSYGENTEAFF

v_call: TRBV12-3/TRBV12-4
clone_size: few
j_call: TRBJ2-2
d_call: TRBD2
cdr3_nt: TGTGCCAGCAGCCGGTTAGCGGGGGGGAAAACCGGGGAGCTGTTTTTT
cdr3_aa: CASSRLAGGKTGELFF

v_call: TRBV9
clone_size: many
j_call: TRBJ2-7
d_call: -
cdr3_nt: TGTGCCAGCAGCGGCCGGGACGGTACCTACGAGCAGTACTTC
cdr3_aa: CASSGRDGTYEQYF

v_call: TRBV7-2
clone_size: many
j_call: TRBJ1-1
d_call: -
cdr3_nt: TGTGCCAGCAGCCCGGGACGGCTGAACACTGAAGCTTTCTTT
cdr3_aa: CASSPGRLNTEAFF

v_call: TRBV9
clone_size: many
j_call: TRBJ1-1
d_call: -
cdr3_nt: TGTGCCTCAGCGACGGGGGTCGAGACTGAAGCTTTCTTT
cdr3_aa: CASATGVETEAFF

v_call: TRBV4-1
clone_size: many
j_call: TRBJ2-7
d_call: -
cdr3_nt: TGCGCCAGCAGCCAGGCGGACGGTTTGAGTGCGGACGAGCAGTACTTC
cdr3_aa: CASSQADGLSADEQYF

v_call: TRBV4-2
clone_size: few
j_call: TRBJ2-5
d_call: -
cdr3_nt: TGTGCCAGCAGCCAGGAACAGATCCAAGAGACCCAGTACTTC
cdr3_aa: CASSQEQIQETQYF

v_call: TRBV7-3
clone_size: many
j_call: TRBJ2-2
d_call: TRBD2
cdr3_nt: TGTGCCAGCAGCACCTCCGGGACTAGCGTTTACACCGGGGAGCTGTTTTTT
cdr3_aa: CASSTSGTSVYTGELFF

v_call: TRBV7-3
clone_size: many
j_call: TRBJ1-1
d_call: -
cdr3_nt: TGTGCCAGCAGCCCCGGTGGGGGATACACTGAAGCTTTCTTT
cdr3_aa: CASSPGGGYTEAFF

v_call: TRBV10-2
clone_size: many
j_call: TRBJ2-5
d_call: -
cdr3_nt: TGCGCCAGCAGTGAAGGGGTGGAGACCCAGTACTTC
cdr3_aa: CASSEGVETQYF

v_call: TRBV6-1
clone_size: -
j_call: TRBJ2-5
d_call: -
cdr3_nt: TGTGCCAGCACCCCGGGGGCAATTCAAGAGACCCAGTACTTC
cdr3_aa: CASTPGAIQETQYF

v_call: TRBV7-9
clone_size: many
j_call: TRBJ2-1
d_call: -
cdr3_nt: TGTGCCAGCAGCTTAGTGGGGACTCCCAACCAGCAGTTCTTC
cdr3_aa: CASSLVGTPNQQFF

v_call: TRBV12-3/TRBV12-4
clone_size: many
j_call: TRBJ2-3
d_call: TRBD2
cdr3_nt: TGTGCCAGCAAAGGGCGGGGGTTCACAGATACGCAGTATTTT
cdr3_aa: CASKGRGFTDTQYF

v_call: TRBV4-1
clone_size: few
j_call: TRBJ1-5
d_call: -
cdr3_nt: TGCGCCAGCAGCCAAGATATTAGCGGGAGTGGGCAGCCCCAGCATTTT
cdr3_aa: CASSQDISGSGQPQHF

v_call: TRBV5-4
clone_size: many
j_call: TRBJ2-1
d_call: -
cdr3_nt: TGTGCCAGCAGCTTGGATACGCGGGCGAGGTATGAGCAGTTCTTC
cdr3_aa: CASSLDTRARYEQFF

v_call: TRBV4-1
clone_size: many
j_call: TRBJ2-5
d_call: -
cdr3_nt: TGCGCCAGCAGCCGAGCTCGGGGGGCTATTGAGACCCAGTACTTC
cdr3_aa: CASSRARGAIETQYF

v_call: TRBV4-3
clone_size: -
j_call: TRBJ2-1
d_call: -
cdr3_nt: TGCGCCAGCAGCCACGTCGGGGGGCCACAAAATGAGCAGTTCTTC
cdr3_aa: CASSHVGGPQNEQFF

v_call: TRBV28
clone_size: few
j_call: TRBJ2-3
d_call: TRBD1
cdr3_nt: TGTGCCAGCAGTTTCGACAGGGGGTTAACAGATACGCAGTATTTT
cdr3_aa: CASSFDRGLTDTQYF

v_call: TRBV6-5
clone_size: many
j_call: TRBJ1-6
d_call: -
cdr3_nt: TGTGCCAGCAGCAGGGGCGGCTCCTATAATTCACCCCTCCACTTT
cdr3_aa: CASSRGGSYNSPLHF

v_call: TRBV25-1
clone_size: many
j_call: TRBJ2-5
d_call: -
cdr3_nt: TGTGCCAGCAGTGAACGCAGCAATCCCGCGAAAGAGACCCAGTACTTC
cdr3_aa: CASSERSNPAKETQYF

v_call: TRBV6-6
clone_size: once
j_call: TRBJ2-7
d_call: -
cdr3_nt: TGTGCCAGCAGTCCCGAGACAATAACCTACGAGCAGTACTTC
cdr3_aa: CASSPETITYEQYF

v_call: TRBV27
clone_size: many
j_call: TRBJ1-2
d_call: -
cdr3_nt: TGTGCCAGCAGTTTCCCTCTTCAGGGGAATGGCTACACCTTC
cdr3_aa: CASSFPLQGNGYTF

v_call: TRBV14
clone_size: many
j_call: TRBJ2-1
d_call: -
cdr3_nt: TGTGCCAGCAGCCCCACTGGGACTTCCCACAATGAGCAGTTCTTC
cdr3_aa: CASSPTGTSHNEQFF

v_call: TRBV28
clone_size: many
j_call: TRBJ1-5
d_call: -
cdr3_nt: TGTGCCAGCAGTCATACCATTCAGCCCCAGCATTTT
cdr3_aa: CASSHTIQPQHF

v_call: TRBV7-8
clone_size: many
j_call: TRBJ1-1
d_call: -
cdr3_nt: TGTGCCAGCAGTTACCGTGCGGGCAGCACTGAAGCTTTCTTT
cdr3_aa: CASSYRAGSTEAFF

v_call: TRBV5-1
clone_size: many
j_call: TRBJ1-2
d_call: -
cdr3_nt: TGCGCCAGCAGCTTGTACGGGCCTGGACGGGACTATGGCTACACCTTC
cdr3_aa: CASSLYGPGRDYGYTF

v_call: TRBV5-1
clone_size: many
j_call: TRBJ2-2
d_call: -
cdr3_nt: TGCGCCAGCAGCTTGGCAGGGGCCCCGGGTACCGGGGAGCTGTTTTTT
cdr3_aa: CASSLAGAPGTGELFF

v_call: TRBV24-1
clone_size: once
j_call: TRBJ2-7
d_call: TRBD1
cdr3_nt: TGTGCCACCAGTGATTTTGGGGACAGGGAACCCTCCTACGAGCAGTACTTC
cdr3_aa: CATSDFGDREPSYEQYF

v_call: TRBV6-4
clone_size: many
j_call: TRBJ2-3
d_call: TRBD2
cdr3_nt: TGTGCCAGCAGTGACTCGCGGGGGGGCACAGATACGCAGTATTTT
cdr3_aa: CASSDSRGGTDTQYF

v_call: TRBV29-1
clone_size: many
j_call: TRBJ1-2
d_call: -
cdr3_nt: TGCAGCGTTGATCTCAGTCAGACCACCTATGGCTACACCTTC
cdr3_aa: CSVDLSQTTYGYTF

v_call: TRBV5-1
clone_size: -
j_call: TRBJ1-1
d_call: -
cdr3_nt: TGCGCCAGCAGCTTGGTTCAGGGCAACACTGAAGCTTTCTTT
cdr3_aa: CASSLVQGNTEAFF

v_call: TRBV10-2
clone_size: many
j_call: TRBJ2-5
d_call: -
cdr3_nt: TGCGCCAGCAGTCGTGTACCCCGGGAAGAGACCCAGTACTTC
cdr3_aa: CASSRVPREETQYF

v_call: TRBV2
clone_size: few
j_call: TRBJ2-3
d_call: TRBD1
cdr3_nt: TGTGCCAGCAGTGAAACAGGGGGCGTCGATACGCAGTATTTT
cdr3_aa: CASSETGGVDTQYF

v_call: TRBV12-5
clone_size: many
j_call: TRBJ2-6
d_call: -
cdr3_nt: TGTGCTAGTGGTCCGATCTCTGGGGCCAACGTCCTGACTTTC
cdr3_aa: CASGPISGANVLTF

v_call: TRBV12-3/TRBV12-4
clone_size: many
j_call: TRBJ2-1
d_call: TRBD2
cdr3_nt: TGTGCCAGCAGTCTGCGACTAGCGGAGTACAATGAGCAGTTCTTC
cdr3_aa: CASSLRLAEYNEQFF

v_call: TRBV28
clone_size: many
j_call: TRBJ1-3
d_call: -
cdr3_nt: TGTGCCAGCAGCCTGGCCGGGGCAGCTGGAAACACCATATATTTT
cdr3_aa: CASSLAGAAGNTIYF

v_call: TRBV12-3/TRBV12-4
clone_size: many
j_call: TRBJ2-2
d_call: -
cdr3_nt: TGTGCCAGCAGCCAGAGTGCGGCCTCGAACACCGGGGAGCTGTTTTTT
cdr3_aa: CASSQSAASNTGELFF

v_call: TRBV7-2
clone_size: -
j_call: TRBJ2-5
d_call: -
cdr3_nt: TGTGCCAGCAGCTTAGGGGGGGCGAGGGCAGAGACCCAGTACTTC
cdr3_aa: CASSLGGARAETQYF

v_call: TRBV6-2/TRBV6-3
clone_size: few
j_call: TRBJ2-7
d_call: TRBD1
cdr3_nt: TGTGCCAGCAGCTGGACAGGGAGGCGCTACGAGCAGTACTTC
cdr3_aa: CASSWTGRRYEQYF